The entry that follows covers one TCR beta chain sequence. Its matching antigen is unknown. All the patients suffered relapse after autologous stem cell transplantation, and brentuximab vedotin exposure differed. CDR3 size: 15 residues. V was trimmed by 6 bases and J by 2 bases, leaving 11 bases between them. Germline V lookup: CDR1 MNHNS, CDR2 SASEGT. These data come from a study of PD-1 blockade in classical Hodgkin lymphoma. Libraries were prepared by immunoSEQ multiplex PCR; TCRdb keeps only in-frame clonotypes and omits some of them. The sample comprises 13,000 or so clones, around 86% of which are singletons, and approximately 25% rests with the top ten. The study, taken as a whole, reports: Although disease activity or prior therapy may be involved, causes of the repertoire differences remain undefined. TCR diversity in CD4+, not CD8+, cells rose significantly by C4D1. Complete responders' diversity at baseline resembled that of newly diagnosed patients. Patients were excluded if nivolumab began under 1 year after ASCT (the autologous transplant).

The sequencing here drew on peripheral blood mononuclear cells (PBMCs), taken at baseline. The chain is built from TRBV6-1 and TRBJ2-6; D is possibly TRBD2 (6 bases). This clonotype was sampled from a human donor with classical Hodgkin lymphoma. In nucleotides, the CDR3 is TGTGCCAGCAGCCAGCTAGCGACTGGGGCCAACGTCCTGACTTTC. Protein product: CASSQLATGANVLTF.